Listed below are T cell receptor beta chains from one sample, sequenced in a study of blood T cell repertoires in COVID-19. Assay: immunoSEQ multiplex PCR; the TCRdb copy retains only in-frame clones and omits some. Of about 410,000 clones listed, 86% are singletons. The sequenced sample consisted of peripheral blood. These receptors were taken from a woman in her twenties or thirties with active or convalescent COVID-19. The CDR3 runs from the conserved cysteine through the conserved F or W. Size values are once, few and many counts, or a class for expanded clones, and some rows have none.

v_gene: TRBV30
j_gene: TRBJ1-4
abundance: .
CDR3aa: CAWKQGALNEKLFF

v_gene: TRBV7-9
j_gene: TRBJ2-7
abundance: once
CDR3aa: CASSLETVPSEQYF

v_gene: TRBV5-1
j_gene: TRBJ1-2
abundance: .
CDR3aa: CASSSDPSGDYGYTF

v_gene: TRBV15
j_gene: TRBJ1-4
abundance: .
CDR3aa: CATSRGLGAGEKLFF

v_gene: TRBV28
j_gene: TRBJ2-2
abundance: .
CDR3aa: CASSTGQGETGELFF

v_gene: TRBV27
j_gene: TRBJ1-2
abundance: .
CDR3aa: CASKGVEYGYTF

v_gene: TRBV4-2
j_gene: TRBJ1-4
abundance: .
CDR3aa: CASSQLGALEKLFF

v_gene: TRBV11-2
j_gene: TRBJ1-2
abundance: few
CDR3aa: CASSHDGNYGYTF

v_gene: TRBV5-1
j_gene: TRBJ2-1
abundance: .
CDR3aa: CASSWDRVADEQFF

v_gene: TRBV6-5
j_gene: TRBJ2-5
abundance: .
CDR3aa: CASSTGTGGVETQYF

v_gene: TRBV19
j_gene: TRBJ2-7
abundance: .
CDR3aa: CASRRGGGGEQYF

v_gene: TRBV21-1
j_gene: TRBJ2-1
abundance: .
CDR3aa: CASSKVLGQVACNEQFF

v_gene: TRBV2
j_gene: TRBJ1-1
abundance: .
CDR3aa: CASSDLGQFTNTEAFF

v_gene: TRBV5-1
j_gene: TRBJ1-2
abundance: .
CDR3aa: CASSLRPVGAALIANYGYTF

v_gene: TRBV12-3/TRBV12-4
j_gene: TRBJ1-2
abundance: .
CDR3aa: CASSIILNYGYTF

v_gene: TRBV5-1
j_gene: TRBJ2-3
abundance: .
CDR3aa: CASSSGGEVTDTQYF

v_gene: TRBV5-6
j_gene: TRBJ1-2
abundance: .
CDR3aa: CASSLNGAASYGYTF

v_gene: TRBV18
j_gene: TRBJ2-5
abundance: .
CDR3aa: CASSPPVGGETQYF

v_gene: TRBV30
j_gene: TRBJ2-3
abundance: once
CDR3aa: CAWSSGSTDTQYF

v_gene: TRBV7-9
j_gene: TRBJ1-1
abundance: .
CDR3aa: CASSLGARTEAFF